A selection of T cell receptor beta chains follows, all from one sample in a study of memory CD8 T cells in hepatitis C reinfection. The data were produced by immunoSEQ multiplex PCR, yet TCRdb's version contains in-frame clones alone and is incomplete. The sample includes tens of thousands of clones, 80% to 90% of them seen just once. The sample comprised naive CD8+ T cells sorted from blood. These receptors came from a man aged 18-30 years with hepatitis C virus infection. The CDR3 runs from the conserved cysteine through the conserved F or W. D genes are given only for firm matches. Clone sizes are given selectively: once, few, many, or a class where the clone is expanded.

abundance	v_gene	d_gene	j_gene	CDR3aa	CDR3nt
-	TRBV5-5	-	TRBJ2-5	CASSSSDSGLEETQYF	TGTGCCAGCAGCTCTTCGGACAGCGGATTAGAAGAGACCCAGTACTTC
-	TRBV27	-	TRBJ1-6	CASSLGGAGSPLHF	TGTGCCAGCAGTTTAGGGGGGGCTGGATCACCCCTCCACTTT
few	TRBV4-1	TRBD1	TRBJ2-7	CASSQGQGAYEQYF	TGCGCCAGCAGCCAAGGGCAGGGGGCCTACGAGCAGTACTTC
-	TRBV5-6	TRBD1	TRBJ1-6	CASSSGQGGVSPLHF	TGTGCCAGCAGCTCAGGACAGGGTGGTGTGTCACCCCTCCACTTT
-	TRBV2	-	TRBJ1-5	CASSLNDRSNQPQHF	TGTGCCAGCAGTCTTAATGACAGGAGTAATCAGCCCCAGCATTTT
once	TRBV7-3	-	TRBJ1-1	CASSSSAGGNTEAFF	TGTGCCAGCAGCTCAAGCGCGGGAGGGAACACTGAAGCTTTCTTT
few	TRBV6-6	-	TRBJ1-1	CASGGFTEAFF	TGTGCCTCGGGGGGTTTCACTGAAGCTTTCTTT
-	TRBV4-3	-	TRBJ2-2	CASSQEIRGTGELFF	TGCGCCAGCAGCCAAGAGATTCGGGGCACCGGGGAGCTGTTTTTT
-	TRBV5-4	TRBD1	TRBJ1-3	CASSPGTELSSGNTIYF	TGTGCCAGCAGCCCTGGGACAGAATTATCCTCTGGAAACACCATATATTTT
-	TRBV4-1	TRBD2	TRBJ2-3	CASSHPTSAVQPTQYF	TGCGCCAGCAGCCACCCGACTAGCGCAGTACAACCTACGCAGTATTTT
-	TRBV9	TRBD1	TRBJ2-6	CASSRQGTGANVLTF	TGTGCCAGCAGCCGACAGGGGACCGGGGCCAACGTCCTGACTTTC
once	TRBV7-6	TRBD2	TRBJ2-1	CASSLGAGDNEQFF	TGTGCCAGCAGCTTGGGAGCGGGAGACAATGAGCAGTTCTTC
few	TRBV10-3	-	TRBJ1-3	CAISESTGYGNTIYF	TGTGCCATCAGTGAGTCGACTGGGTATGGAAACACCATATATTTT
once	TRBV4-3	-	TRBJ2-5	CASSQDLSIGETQYF	TGCGCCAGCAGCCAAGATCTGAGCATCGGGGAGACCCAGTACTTC
-	TRBV7-8	-	TRBJ2-3	CASSLGETIADTQYF	TGTGCCAGCAGCTTAGGAGAGACTATCGCGGATACGCAGTATTTT
-	TRBV7-2	-	TRBJ2-6	CASSPTMRGTPGANVLTF	TGTGCCAGCAGCCCGACCATGAGGGGGACCCCTGGGGCCAACGTCCTGACTTTC
-	TRBV28	TRBD2	TRBJ2-1	CASSRALPTSANSYNEQFF	TGTGCCAGCAGTCGCGCGCTTCCGACTAGCGCCAACTCCTACAATGAGCAGTTCTTC
-	TRBV11-2	TRBD1	TRBJ1-4	CASSLEGSGTENEKLFF	TGTGCCAGCAGCTTAGAGGGTTCCGGGACAGAAAATGAAAAACTGTTTTTT
-	TRBV13	TRBD1	TRBJ2-3	CASSDSQGKDTQYF	TGTGCCAGCAGCGACTCACAGGGGAAAGATACGCAGTATTTT
-	TRBV28	-	TRBJ1-1	CAIGGEGNTEAFF	TGTGCCATCGGGGGAGAAGGGAACACTGAAGCTTTCTTT
-	TRBV5-1	TRBD2	TRBJ2-3	CASSFGLAGVADTQYF	TGCGCCAGCAGCTTTGGACTAGCGGGAGTGGCAGATACGCAGTATTTT
few	TRBV4-2	-	TRBJ1-5	CASSQEQGSNQPQHF	TGTGCCAGCAGCCAAGAGCAGGGTAGCAATCAGCCCCAGCATTTT
once	TRBV7-9	-	TRBJ2-1	CASSSSQGYEQFF	TGTGCCAGCAGCTCCTCGCAGGGATATGAGCAGTTCTTC
-	TRBV28	TRBD2	TRBJ2-3	CASSLGGGTTDTQYF	TGTGCCAGCAGTTTGGGCGGGGGGACCACAGATACGCAGTATTTT
-	TRBV29-1	TRBD1	TRBJ1-1	CSVEDWEQGNEAFF	TGCAGCGTTGAAGATTGGGAACAGGGGAATGAAGCTTTCTTT
-	TRBV19	TRBD1	TRBJ2-1	CASRQGAGNEQFF	TGTGCCAGTAGGCAGGGGGCTGGGAATGAGCAGTTCTTC
once	TRBV9	-	TRBJ2-1	CASSVDGTSYNEQFF	TGTGCCAGCAGCGTAGATGGGACTTCCTACAATGAGCAGTTCTTC
-	TRBV19	-	TRBJ2-7	CASSIGSGSYEQYF	TGTGCCAGTAGTATAGGTAGCGGCTCCTACGAGCAGTACTTC
-	TRBV21-1	-	TRBJ2-1	CASSTDRPESSYNEQFF	TGTGCCAGCAGCACGGACAGACCCGAGAGCTCCTACAATGAGCAGTTCTTC
-	TRBV19	TRBD2	TRBJ2-1	CATSFTSGIGDEQFF	TGTGCCACTTCGTTTACTAGCGGGATAGGTGATGAGCAGTTCTTC
-	TRBV5-4	-	TRBJ2-3	CASRNPGLDTQYF	TGTGCCAGCAGAAATCCAGGGTTAGATACGCAGTATTTT
-	TRBV14	TRBD1	TRBJ1-1	CASSQSPGGFAFF	TGTGCCAGCAGCCAGTCCCCAGGGGGCTTTGCTTTCTTT
-	TRBV27	-	TRBJ2-7	CASSLGQSYEQYF	TGTGCCAGCAGTTTAGGGCAGTCGTACGAGCAGTACTTC
-	TRBV7-9	TRBD1	TRBJ2-5	CASSAPGTGSGETQYF	TGTGCCAGCAGTGCCCCCGGGACAGGGAGTGGCGAGACCCAGTACTTC
once	TRBV5-1	-	TRBJ1-1	CASSLIGVLNTEAFF	TGCGCCAGCAGCTTGATAGGGGTTCTTAACACTGAAGCTTTCTTT
once	TRBV6-6	TRBD2	TRBJ2-3	CASSITSGGGADTQYF	TGTGCCAGCAGCATAACTAGCGGGGGTGGCGCAGATACGCAGTATTTT
-	TRBV29-1	TRBD2	TRBJ2-1	CSVVRPSGNNEQFF	TGCAGCGTTGTTCGGCCTAGCGGAAACAATGAGCAGTTCTTC
-	TRBV25-1	TRBD1	TRBJ1-2	CASSGTGTSLANYGYTF	TGTGCCAGCAGTGGGACAGGGACCTCTTTAGCTAACTATGGCTACACCTTC
-	TRBV5-6	TRBD2	TRBJ2-5	CASSLELAGSQETQYF	TGTGCCAGCAGCTTGGAACTAGCGGGGAGCCAAGAGACCCAGTACTTC
-	TRBV7-9	-	TRBJ2-3	CASSSSSGITQYF	TGTGCCAGCAGCTCCTCCTCAGGGATTACGCAGTATTTT
once	TRBV7-8	TRBD2	TRBJ2-1	CASSTTGGSYNEQFF	TGTGCCAGCAGCACTACGGGGGGCTCCTACAATGAGCAGTTCTTC
-	TRBV5-1	-	TRBJ2-1	CASTQARLVGNEQFF	TGCGCCAGCACCCAGGCACGGCTGGTAGGCAATGAGCAGTTCTTC
-	TRBV4-1	-	TRBJ1-6	CASSLGTEGNSPLHF	TGCGCCAGCAGCCTCGGGACGGAGGGAAATTCACCCCTCCACTTT
once	TRBV9	TRBD1	TRBJ1-6	CASSEQGIGSPLHF	TGTGCCAGCAGCGAACAGGGGATCGGATCACCCCTCCACTTT
-	TRBV27	-	TRBJ2-1	CASSFGNEQFF	TGTGCCAGCAGTTTCGGCAATGAGCAGTTCTTC
few	TRBV4-1	-	TRBJ2-1	CASSPQGSEQFF	TGCGCCAGCAGCCCTCAGGGTAGTGAGCAGTTCTTC
-	TRBV4-1	-	TRBJ2-2	CASSQDGGRPGELFF	TGCGCCAGCAGCCAAGATGGGGGGAGGCCCGGGGAGCTGTTTTTT
once	TRBV28	-	TRBJ2-5	CASDQGTEETQYF	TGTGCCAGCGACCAGGGGACGGAGGAGACCCAGTACTTC
few	TRBV19	-	TRBJ2-1	CASSLAPPHNEQFF	TGTGCCAGTAGCTTAGCCCCACCCCACAATGAGCAGTTCTTC